This T cell receptor beta chain emerged from a study of T-cell memory formation after mild COVID-19. Using its own MiXCR run on the 5' RACE reads, TCRdb lists one record per CDR3 protein. The table has hundreds of thousands of distinct CDR3 sequences, around 27% seen once. This sequence was found in an adult woman who had mild COVID-19 (a few samples of this study predate the infection). Cell type and time point are not known. Sequences were obtained from PBMCs or a T cell subset sorted from them (not recorded which).

In DNA form, the CDR3 reads TGTGCCACCAGTGATTTATTTGAGCAGTTCTTC. The encoded protein is CATSDLFEQFF. The chain combines TRBV24-1 with TRBJ2-1; no definite D call. Trimming removed 1 base from V and 9 bases from J, with 3 bases in between. The length of the CDR3 is 11 residues. Germline CDR1 and CDR2: KGHDR and SFDVKD.